The clone carrying this T cell receptor (beta chain) came up a few times. Its target is unknown. The sample originates from a study of cytomegalovirus exposure and HLA in healthy donors. Overall study context: Earlier, 150 million to 200 million T cells were analyzed, and more than 100 million unique TCR beta sequences were found among them. Study-level points and caveats: Reportedly, diagnosis of cytomegalovirus status by the classifier showed high specificity and sensitivity.

The CDR3 loop spans 15 amino acids. The V end lost 0 bases, the J end lost 7 bases, and 12 bases lay between the germline ends. Per the germline V gene, CDR1 is SGHAT and CDR2 is FQNNGV. PCR involved 60 Vbeta and 13 Jbeta primers. The table came from immunoSEQ multiplex PCR; TCRdb's copy has only in-frame clones and leaves some out. The sample carries over 100,000 clones, about 70% recorded once. The source material was PBMCs. The rearrangement joins TRBV11-2 to TRBJ1-4, with D perhaps matching TRBD1 (5 bases). This clonotype was sampled from a woman in her 30s in good health and CMV-seronegative. In nucleotides, the CDR3 is TGTGCCAGCAGCTTAGATAGGTCCAGGGCTGAAAAACTGTTTTTT. Translated, it gives CASSLDRSRAEKLFF.